The rows below give T cell receptor beta chains drawn from one sample of a study of T cell responses to AZD1222 COVID-19 vaccine. TCRdb keeps only in-frame clones here, not all; method: immunoSEQ multiplex PCR. This table holds about 150,000 clones, about nine tenths found once. This specimen was peripheral blood, taken 28 days after the second AZD1222 dose. The receptors originated from an adult who received the AZD1222 COVID-19 vaccine. Both conserved end residues are trimmed from each CDR3. A D gene is named only where the DNA matches it firmly.

V gene,D gene,J gene,CDR3 protein
TRBV3-1/TRBV3-2,TRBD1,TRBJ1-6,ASSQDLTGQGNSPLH
TRBV9,TRBD2,TRBJ2-3,ASSVAAGGPTDTQY
TRBV6-1,NA,TRBJ2-7,ASSEGDNHYEQY
TRBV4-1,NA,TRBJ2-3,ASSQERLDSTDTQY
TRBV12-5,TRBD2,TRBJ2-7,ASGLGGLAGGNPYEQY
TRBV6-5,NA,TRBJ1-1,ASRGGSNTEAF
TRBV19,TRBD1,TRBJ1-5,ASSRTGGEQPQH
TRBV5-5,NA,TRBJ2-1,ASSLRPLEQF
TRBV11-3,NA,TRBJ2-7,ASSLWGGYEQY
TRBV6-5,TRBD1,TRBJ1-4,ASRPTGLEKLF
TRBV6-6,NA,TRBJ2-1,ASMVGGYNEQF
TRBV7-9,TRBD2,TRBJ2-3,ASSSTSDTQY
TRBV2,NA,TRBJ2-3,ASSKGGPGTDTQY
TRBV15,TRBD1,TRBJ2-5,ATSNPGQGVWETQY
TRBV7-6,TRBD2,TRBJ2-7,ASSLGLAGGQSSYEQY
TRBV6-2/TRBV6-3,NA,TRBJ2-4,ASSSEDGRIAKNIQY
TRBV7-2,NA,TRBJ1-4,ASSIRGPTNEKLF
TRBV7-9,NA,TRBJ2-7,ASSTGSHSWEQY
TRBV7-9,NA,TRBJ2-3,ASSLVLAHTDTQY
TRBV5-6,NA,TRBJ1-2,ASSLDPGSNYGYT
TRBV24-1,NA,TRBJ1-2,ATSDPTKKGYT
TRBV6-5,NA,TRBJ2-2,ASSYPESRPTGELF
TRBV9,NA,TRBJ1-1,ASSPEAQNTEAF
TRBV27,NA,TRBJ1-3,ASSLRLGGSSGNTIY
TRBV15,NA,TRBJ1-1,ATSRPRTLSTEAF
TRBV10-1,NA,TRBJ2-2,ASSDNPSGQLF
TRBV12-3/TRBV12-4,NA,TRBJ2-5,ASSWGGTGTQY
TRBV5-8,NA,TRBJ1-2,ASSFPSGARFYGYT
TRBV2,NA,TRBJ1-3,ASSSGPSSGNTIY
TRBV5-1,TRBD2,TRBJ2-1,ASSAGTSGTQQF
TRBV19,TRBD2,TRBJ2-1,ASSMRLAGGPYEQF
TRBV11-3,NA,TRBJ1-6,ASSYDGVNSPLH
TRBV7-8,NA,TRBJ2-2,ASIPGGNTGELF
TRBV7-9,NA,TRBJ2-1,ATGDEQF
TRBV2,NA,TRBJ2-1,ASGRDGPYNEQF
TRBV5-1,NA,TRBJ2-1,ASYRDFASYGEQF
TRBV5-1,NA,TRBJ1-2,ASSLDGTNYGYT
TRBV18,TRBD1,TRBJ1-6,ASSQQQGANSPLH
TRBV6-6,TRBD2,TRBJ2-7,ASEPSGAYEQY
TRBV5-6,NA,TRBJ1-6,ASSLVNSPLH
TRBV29-1,NA,TRBJ1-2,SVGQRTGAKTLYGYT
TRBV30,NA,TRBJ1-1,AWSVTVNEAF
TRBV5-1,NA,TRBJ1-1,ASSSGPSNTEAF
TRBV5-1,NA,TRBJ1-6,ASSSDRYNSPLH
TRBV2,NA,TRBJ1-1,ASSQDILNTEAF
TRBV29-1,NA,TRBJ1-1,SVDGTTMNTEAF
TRBV18,NA,TRBJ1-1,ASSPKGADTEAF
TRBV18,NA,TRBJ2-2,ASSGTFRTGELF